This T cell receptor beta chain stems from a study of shared clonotypes between healthy human individuals. This clone was seen a handful of times. The CDR3 has 16 amino acids. Trimming left V 0 bases short and J 2 bases short, with 12 bases between. Germline values: CDR1 SGHKS, CDR2 YYEKEE (reference sequence). Measured with immunoSEQ multiplex PCR; TCRdb has only the in-frame clones, and not every one. Of under 1,100,000 clones in the sample, about 80% were seen once. The V and J genes are TRBV5-5 and TRBJ1-5; D remains unclear. The receptor comes from a man aged 18 to 29 in good health. The sequencing input was memory CD4+ T cells sorted from blood. Sample subset: CD45RA-negative fraction. CDR3 nucleotides: TGTGCCAGCAGCTTGGAGGGAGGGTTCGGCAATCAGCCCCAGCATTTT. Protein: CASSLEGGFGNQPQHF.